A single sample gave rise to the 21 T cell receptor beta chains below, sequenced in a study of T-cell memory formation after mild COVID-19. TCRdb itself ran the 5' RACE reads through MiXCR, one entry per CDR3 protein. The data hold about 190,000 distinct CDR3 sequences, with 20% to 25% observed a single time. Source material: PBMCs or a T cell subset sorted from them (not recorded which). The receptors here all came from an adult woman who had mild COVID-19 (a few samples of this study predate the infection). Cell type and time point are not known.

This clonotype was seen only a few times. The V and J genes are TRBV7-6 and TRBJ2-1, with 7 bases fitting TRBD2. From germline, CDR1 is SGHVS and CDR2 FNYEAQ. This CDR3 has 13 residues. The V segment lost 1 base and the J segment 9 bases; nucleotides outside the gene matches: 3. CDR3 residues: CASSLGEGVEQFF. The DNA for the CDR3 is TGTGCCAGCAGCTTAGGGGAGGGCGTTGAGCAGTTCTTC.

The table lists this clonotype with a few counts. The gene calls are TRBV4-3 and TRBJ2-7; TRBD1 agrees at 8 bases. The length of the CDR3 is 16 residues. Trimming took 0 bases from V and 3 from J; bases not matched to a gene: 7. The germline gives CDR1 LGHNA, CDR2 YSLEER. CDR3 in amino acids: CASSQDSQGAGYEQYF. As DNA, the CDR3 is TGCGCCAGCAGCCAAGATTCTCAGGGGGCGGGCTACGAGCAGTACTTC.

The chain links TRBV7-8 to TRBJ2-5, with a weak D call TRBD2 (7 bases). Germline V gene lookup returns CDR1 SGHVS and CDR2 FQNEAQ. The CDR3 has 12 residues. V lost 9 bases and J lost 5, with 13 bases in between. CDR3 coding DNA: TGTGCCAGTCGGGGGGCTCGGGAGACCCAGTACTTC. Protein: CASRGARETQYF.

The J gene is TRBJ2-6, the V gene TRBV9; no reliable D call. The CDR3 covers 15 residues. Germline values: CDR1 SGDLS, CDR2 YYNGEE. The V end lost 6 bases, the J end lost 1 base, and 11 bases lay between the germline ends. CDR3 in DNA: TGTGCCAGCACCGGGTGGATTTCTGGGGCCAACGTCCTGACTTTC. It codes for CASTGWISGANVLTF.

The J gene is TRBJ2-7, the V gene TRBV2, with D tentatively TRBD1 (6 bases). Germline assignment: CDR1 SNHLY and CDR2 FYNNEI. This CDR3 region has 14 residues. V was cut by 0 bases and J by 5 bases, with 11 bases left in between. CDR3 coding DNA: TGTGCCAGCAGTGAAGCAGTCAGGACAGACGAGCAGTACTTC. Encoded protein: CASSEAVRTDEQYF.

The chain carries TRBV29-1 and TRBJ2-5; no reliable D call. Germline V gene sequence: CDR1 SQVTM, CDR2 ANQGSEA. This CDR3 is built from 15 residues. V lost 1 base and J 5 bases, leaving 17 bases between the germline ends. The DNA of the CDR3 is TGCAGCGTTGAAGGCCCACTCAAGGTGGGCGAGACCCAGTACTTC. Its translation is CSVEGPLKVGETQYF. The whole variable domain, remainder taken from reference TRBV29-1 and TRBJ2-5, is SAVISQKPSRDICQRGTSLTIQCQVDSQVTMMFWYRQQPGQSLTLIATANQGSEATYESGFVIDKFPISRPNLTFSTLTVSNMSPEDSSIYLCSVEGPLKVGETQYFGPGTRLLVL.

The chain combines TRBV27 with TRBJ2-7; 12 bases are shared with TRBD1. With V trimmed by 5 bases and J by 4 bases, 9 bases remained unmatched. Germline CDR1 MNHEY, CDR2 SMNVEV (reference sequence). The CDR3 covers 16 residues. CDR3 in amino acids: CASSPPPGQGAYEQYF. The DNA of the CDR3 is TGTGCCAGCAGTCCACCACCGGGACAGGGGGCATACGAGCAGTACTTC.

The sample holds a few counts of this clonotype. The rearrangement links TRBV25-1 to TRBJ2-3, with unresolved D. The CDR3 is 13 residues long. Germline V CDR1 and CDR2: MGHDK, SYGVNS. Trimming took 5 bases from V and 6 from J, leaving 12 bases between them. The CDR3 nucleotides are TGTGCCAGCAGTAAAAACACTCGGGATACGCAGTATTTT. Its protein is CASSKNTRDTQYF.

This clonotype was recorded at least ten times. The J gene is TRBJ2-7, the V gene TRBV7-9; 11 bases line up with TRBD1. Germline V gene lookup returns CDR1 SEHNR and CDR2 FQNEAQ (reference sequence). The CDR3 is 15 amino acids. The V gene end was trimmed by 3 bases and the J gene end by 2 bases; junction bases not matched to a gene: 3. In DNA, the CDR3 is TGTGCCAGCAGCTTTCCGGGACAGGGGGCCTACGAGCAGTACTTC. Translated, it gives CASSFPGQGAYEQYF.

This clonotype was detected only a few times. The V call is TRBV3-1, the J call TRBJ2-1, with 11 bases that match TRBD2. Germline values: CDR1 LGHDT, CDR2 YNNKEL (reference sequence). The CDR3 runs 18 residues. V shed 0 bases, J shed 8 bases, and the junction held 12 bases outside the gene matches. This CDR3 is CASSQEVGLAGGLDEQFF. CDR3 in DNA: TGTGCCAGCAGCCAAGAAGTAGGGCTAGCGGGAGGCTTAGATGAGCAGTTCTTC.

This clonotype was seen only a few times. The J gene is TRBJ2-5, the V gene TRBV7-9; D unresolved. The CDR3 totals 14 residues. Trimming cost V 4 bases and J 5 bases, with 14 bases left between them. Germline V CDR1 and CDR2: SEHNR, FQNEAQ (reference sequence). The CDR3 protein is CASSSLGGRETQYF. DNA for the CDR3: TGTGCCAGCAGCTCACTGGGCGGTCGGGAGACCCAGTACTTC.

The CDR3 DNA is TGCAGTGCTAGTGAAGTACTAGCGGGGCACCTCTACGAGCAGTACTTC. It translates to CSASEVLAGHLYEQYF. The V gene is TRBV20-1, the J gene TRBJ2-7, with 10 bases that match TRBD2. With V trimmed by 3 bases and J by 3 bases, 11 bases remained unmatched. CDR1 DFQATT and CDR2 SNEGSKA come from the germline V gene (reference sequence). CDR3 length: 16 residues.

This clonotype was picked up a small number of times. CDR3 sequence: CASSLAAASGWDTGELFF. The DNA of the CDR3 is TGTGCCAGCAGCTTGGCCGCGGCTAGCGGTTGGGACACCGGGGAGCTGTTTTTT. The rearrangement joins TRBV5-6 to TRBJ2-2, with TRBD2 matching 7 bases. After removal of 0 bases from V and 3 bases from J, the junction contained 11 bases not matched to a gene. Germline V CDR1 and CDR2: SGHDT, YYEEEE. The CDR3 has 18 residues.

The chain carries TRBV11-3 and TRBJ2-1, with TRBD2 matching over 7 bases. Germline values: CDR1 SGHNT, CDR2 YENEEA. After removal of 1 base from V and 6 bases from J, the junction contained 3 bases not matched to a gene. There are 14 residues in the CDR3. CDR3 DNA sequence: TGTGCCAGCAGCTTAGCCGGGAGGCTCAATGAGCAGTTCTTC. Its protein is CASSLAGRLNEQFF.

This chain uses TRBV11-1 with TRBJ2-1; D is possibly TRBD1 or TRBD2 (5 bases each). Trimming stripped 5 bases from V and 9 bases from J, with 20 bases between. The CDR3 is 15 residues long. Germline CDR1 SGHAT, CDR2 FQDESV (reference sequence). The CDR3 DNA is TGTGCCAGCAGCCACCCCCGATGGGGGACCGGTGAGCAGTTCTTC. Encoded protein: CASSHPRWGTGEQFF. The whole variable domain, filled in from reference TRBV11-1 and TRBJ2-1, reads EAEVAQSPRYKITEKSQAVAFWCDPISGHATLYWYRQILGQGPELLVQFQDESVVDDSQLPKDRFSAERLKGVDSTLKIQPAELGDSAMYLCASSHPRWGTGEQFFGPGTRLTVL.

This chain links TRBV4-1 with TRBJ1-4; 8 nucleotides align to TRBD1. This CDR3 is 14 amino acids long. Trimming cost V 5 bases and J 7 bases; bases outside gene matches: 6. CDR1 and CDR2 (germline): MGHRA, YSYEKL. The CDR3 loop is CASSAQGAGEKLFF. CDR3 DNA: TGCGCCAGCAGCGCCCAGGGGGCAGGTGAAAAACTGTTTTTT.

This clonotype was picked up many times. The V gene is TRBV4-1, the J gene TRBJ2-7; a possible D gene is TRBD1 (6 bases). The CDR3 has 16 amino acids. Germline CDR1 and CDR2: MGHRA and YSYEKL. V gave up 0 bases and J gave up 0 bases, with 12 bases separating them. In DNA form, the CDR3 reads TGCGCCAGCAGCCAAGACGACAGGAGTGCCTCCTACGAGCAGTACTTC. Amino acids: CASSQDDRSASYEQYF.

The sample holds a few counts of this clonotype. This chain uses TRBV9 with TRBJ2-6; possibly TRBD1 or TRBD2 for D (5 bases each). Trimming removed 1 base at V and 0 bases at J, with 14 bases between. Germline loops: CDR1 SGDLS, CDR2 YYNGEE. The CDR3 runs 18 residues. The DNA for the CDR3 is TGTGCCAGCAGCGTATGGGGGACGGCGAGCTCTGGGGCCAACGTCCTGACTTTC. It is translated as CASSVWGTASSGANVLTF.

V gene TRBV10-3 combines with J gene TRBJ2-7, with D unclear. V was shortened by 3 bases and J by 0 bases, with 3 bases between the two germline ends. CDR1 ENHRY and CDR2 SYGVKD come from the germline V gene. There are 12 residues in the CDR3. Written as DNA, the CDR3 is TGTGCCATCAGTGATAACTCCTACGAGCAGTACTTC. As protein: CAISDNSYEQYF.

The genes are TRBV3-1 and TRBJ2-1; TRBD2 agrees at 7 bases. Trimming took 0 bases from V and 9 from J; bases not matched to a gene: 2. CDR1 and CDR2 (germline): LGHDT, YNNKEL (reference sequence). CDR3 size: 13 residues. CDR3 coding DNA: TGTGCCAGCAGCCAAGATCGCGGGAGTGAGCAGTTCTTC. Translation: CASSQDRGSEQFF.

The chain combines TRBV29-1 with TRBJ2-1; D uncertain. Trimming took off 3 bases at V and 4 bases at J, with 4 bases between the two ends. CDR3 length equals 11 residues. Per germline, CDR1 SQVTM and CDR2 ANQGSEA. The CDR3 sequence: CSVDSYNEQFF. The DNA of the CDR3 is TGCAGCGTTGATTCGTACAATGAGCAGTTCTTC.